In its sample, the clone carrying this T cell receptor (beta chain) was seen many times. The antigen is unknown. The data are from a study of T-cell reconstitution after alpha-beta-depleted transplantation in children. Whole-study findings and limits: Expanded graft clones, several hundred of them, were reportedly the source of alpha-beta T cells about two months after transplant.

Unique molecular identifiers were incorporated during preparation of the TCRbeta library. TCRdb re-called the PCR reads through MiXCR, storing one row per CDR3 protein. The repertoire has some 110,000 distinct CDR3 sequences, 10% of them found once; the top ten carry around 34%. The length of the CDR3 is 13 residues. V was clipped by 4 bases and J by 5 bases; unmatched bases: 5. CDR1 and CDR2 from the germline V gene are GTSNPN and SVGIG (reference sequence). Source: PBMCs, taken before TCRalphabeta/CD19-depleted stem cell transplant. The TCR sequence derives from a boy between 2 and 10 years old with acute lymphoblastic leukemia, due to receive a stem cell transplant. The rearrangement uses TRBV30 and TRBJ2-1, with TRBD1 matching 7 bases. CDR3: CAWTGTVNNEQFF. CDR3 DNA: TGTGCCTGGACCGGGACAGTGAACAATGAGCAGTTCTTC.